This TCR beta chain comes out of a study of T cell repertoires in cytomegalovirus infection. In the study overall: It was recently identified HLA-C-restricted and well-studied HLA-B-restricted CMV epitopes that the study used. A matching HLA type, together with CMV infection, was signaled by public TCR beta signatures. Study-wide points: The ex vivo response showed dominance by HLA-C-restricted CMV-specific TCR beta clonotypes.

The V end was cut by 2 bases, the J end by 6 bases, with 8 bases between. This CDR3 has 14 amino acids. CDR1 SNHLY and CDR2 FYNNEI come from the germline V gene. TCRdb re-derived calls from the reads in MiXCR, one entry per CDR3 protein. The sample gives fewer than 130,000 distinct CDR3 sequences, less than 55% of which show up once; around 74% is in the top ten. Details on this clonotype: What it recognizes is unknown.

This receptor was taken from a human donor in good health (CMV status not recorded). Some clones in this sample may be carry-over from other donors' samples. The material sequenced was CD8+ T cells from cultured PBMCs, taken from culture after CMV antigen stimulation. V and J are TRBV2 and TRBJ1-6; D gene ambiguous. CDR3 region: CASSESRTNSPLHF. DNA for the CDR3: TGTGCCAGCAGTGAAAGTCGCACTAATTCACCCCTCCACTTT.